This T cell receptor (beta chain) was captured by sequencing in a study of early T cells in non-severe SARS-CoV-2 infection. TCRdb called the 5' RACE reads again in MiXCR, with one record for every CDR3 protein. The sample yields over 75,000 distinct CDR3 sequences, about 15% seen once. There are a few counts of this clonotype. Trimming removed 3 bases from V and 5 bases from J, with 13 bases in between. Germline V gives CDR1 LGHNA, CDR2 YSLEER. The CDR3 sequence is 15 residues long. V gene TRBV4-3 combines with J gene TRBJ1-4, with unresolved D. The sequenced material came from whole blood. The receptor was isolated from an adult who was a healthcare worker with PCR-confirmed SARS-CoV-2 infection or an uninfected control (not recorded which). CDR3: CASSQASGWNEKLFF. The CDR3 DNA reads as TGCGCCAGCAGCCAGGCCTCAGGATGGAATGAAAAACTGTTTTTT.